The subject of this entry is one TCR beta chain. This specimen belongs to a study of technical replicates of blood from several donors. Some clones are missing from TCRdb's copy, which holds only in-frame ones; the method was immunoSEQ multiplex PCR. Of tens of thousands of clones in the sample, 90% were seen once. There are 13 residues in the CDR3. Germline values: CDR1 MNHEY, CDR2 SMNVEV (reference sequence). Trimming cost V 3 bases and J 4 bases, with 9 bases left between them. This receptor was taken from a human donor in good health. Some clones in this sample may be carry-over from other donors' samples. This chain links TRBV27 with TRBJ1-2, with no clear D. The material sequenced was PBMCs. The CDR3 here is CASSFAGSYGYTF. The CDR3 nucleotides are TGTGCCAGCAGTTTTGCGGGAAGCTATGGCTACACCTTC.